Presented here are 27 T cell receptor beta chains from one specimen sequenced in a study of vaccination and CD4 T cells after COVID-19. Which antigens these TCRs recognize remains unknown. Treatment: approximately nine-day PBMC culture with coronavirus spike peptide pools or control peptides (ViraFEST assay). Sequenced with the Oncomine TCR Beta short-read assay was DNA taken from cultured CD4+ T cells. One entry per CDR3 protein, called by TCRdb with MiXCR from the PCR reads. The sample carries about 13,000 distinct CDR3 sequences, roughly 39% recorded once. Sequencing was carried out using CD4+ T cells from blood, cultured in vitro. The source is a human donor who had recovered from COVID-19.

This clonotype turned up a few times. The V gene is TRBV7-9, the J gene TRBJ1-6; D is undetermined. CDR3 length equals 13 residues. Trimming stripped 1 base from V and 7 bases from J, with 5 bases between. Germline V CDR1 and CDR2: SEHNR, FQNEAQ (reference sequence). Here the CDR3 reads CASSLEMNSPLHF. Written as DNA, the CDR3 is TGTGCCAGCAGCTTAGAAATGAATTCACCCCTCCACTTT. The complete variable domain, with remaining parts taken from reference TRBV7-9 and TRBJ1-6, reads DTGVSQNPRHKITKRGQNVTFRCDPISEHNRLYWYRQTLGQGPEFLTYFQNEAQLEKSRLLSDRFSAERPKGSFSTLEIQRTEQGDSAMYLCASSLEMNSPLHFGNGTRLTVT.

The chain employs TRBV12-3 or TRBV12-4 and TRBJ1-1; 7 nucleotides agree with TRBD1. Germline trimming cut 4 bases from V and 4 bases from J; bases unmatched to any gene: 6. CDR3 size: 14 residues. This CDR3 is CASSSAQGVTEAFF. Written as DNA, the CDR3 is TGTGCCAGCAGTTCCGCCCAGGGGGTCACTGAAGCTTTCTTT.

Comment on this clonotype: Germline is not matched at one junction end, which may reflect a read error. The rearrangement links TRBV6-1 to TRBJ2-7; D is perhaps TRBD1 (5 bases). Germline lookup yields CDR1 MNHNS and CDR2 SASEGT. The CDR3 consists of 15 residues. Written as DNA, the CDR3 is TGTGCCATCAGTGATCAGGGTCAGAGCTCCTACGAGCAGTACTTC. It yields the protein CAISDQGQSSYEQYF.

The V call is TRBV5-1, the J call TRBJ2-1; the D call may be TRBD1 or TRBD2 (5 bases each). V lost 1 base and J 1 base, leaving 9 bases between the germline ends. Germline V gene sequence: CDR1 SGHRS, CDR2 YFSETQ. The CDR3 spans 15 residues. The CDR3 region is CASSLTRGSYNEQFF. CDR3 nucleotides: TGCGCCAGCAGCTTGACTAGGGGATCCTACAATGAGCAGTTCTTC.

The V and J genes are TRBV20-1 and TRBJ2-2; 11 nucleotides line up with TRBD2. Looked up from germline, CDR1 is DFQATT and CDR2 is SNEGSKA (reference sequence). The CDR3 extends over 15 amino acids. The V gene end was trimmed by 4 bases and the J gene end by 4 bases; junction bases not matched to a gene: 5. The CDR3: CSATLAGGSTGELFF. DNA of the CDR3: TGCAGTGCTACTCTAGCGGGGGGAAGCACCGGGGAGCTGTTTTTT.

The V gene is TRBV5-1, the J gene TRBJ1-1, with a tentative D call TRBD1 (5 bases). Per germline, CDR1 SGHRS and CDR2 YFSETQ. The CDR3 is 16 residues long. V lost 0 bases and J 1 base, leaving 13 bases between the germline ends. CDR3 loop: CASSLALGDGNTEAFF. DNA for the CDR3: TGCGCCAGCAGCTTGGCCTTGGGGGACGGGAACACTGAAGCTTTCTTT.

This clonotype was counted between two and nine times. The chain's CDR3 is CASSPATRVNEQFF. CDR3 DNA sequence: TGTGCCAGCAGTCCTGCTACCCGAGTCAATGAGCAGTTCTTC. The V and J genes are TRBV6-1 and TRBJ2-1; no definite D call. Trimming took 5 bases from V and 6 from J, leaving 14 bases between them. The CDR3 is 14 amino acids. From germline, CDR1 is MNHNS and CDR2 SASEGT.

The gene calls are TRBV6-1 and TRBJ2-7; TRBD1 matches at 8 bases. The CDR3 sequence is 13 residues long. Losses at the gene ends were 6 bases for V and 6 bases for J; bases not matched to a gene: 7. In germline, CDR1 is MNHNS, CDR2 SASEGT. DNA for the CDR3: TGTGCCAGCAGGACAGGGGTGGACGCCGAGCAGTACTTC. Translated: CASRTGVDAEQYF.

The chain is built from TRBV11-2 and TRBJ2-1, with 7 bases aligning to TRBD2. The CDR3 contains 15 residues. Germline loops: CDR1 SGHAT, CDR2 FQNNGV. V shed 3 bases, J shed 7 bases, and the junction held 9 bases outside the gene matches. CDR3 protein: CASSLIRREGNEQFF. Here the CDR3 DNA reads TGTGCCAGCAGCTTGATACGAAGGGAGGGGAATGAGCAGTTCTTC.

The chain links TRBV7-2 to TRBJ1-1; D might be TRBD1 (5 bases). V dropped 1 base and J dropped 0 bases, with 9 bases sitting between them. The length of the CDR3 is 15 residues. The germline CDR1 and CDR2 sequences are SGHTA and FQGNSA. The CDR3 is CASSLGGVMNTEAFF. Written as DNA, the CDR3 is TGTGCCAGCAGCTTAGGGGGCGTTATGAACACTGAAGCTTTCTTT. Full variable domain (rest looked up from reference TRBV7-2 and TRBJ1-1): GAGVSQSPSNKVTEKGKDVELRCDPISGHTALYWYRQSLGQGLEFLIYFQGNSAPDKSGLPSDRFSAERTGGSVSTLTIQRTQQEDSAVYLCASSLGGVMNTEAFFGQGTRLTVV.

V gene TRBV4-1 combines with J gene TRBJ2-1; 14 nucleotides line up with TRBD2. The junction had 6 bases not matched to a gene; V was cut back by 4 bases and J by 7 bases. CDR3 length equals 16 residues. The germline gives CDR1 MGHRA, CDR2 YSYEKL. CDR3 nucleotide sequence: TGCGCCAGCAGCCTCCTCGGACTAGCGGGGGGAAATGAGCAGTTCTTC. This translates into CASSLLGLAGGNEQFF.

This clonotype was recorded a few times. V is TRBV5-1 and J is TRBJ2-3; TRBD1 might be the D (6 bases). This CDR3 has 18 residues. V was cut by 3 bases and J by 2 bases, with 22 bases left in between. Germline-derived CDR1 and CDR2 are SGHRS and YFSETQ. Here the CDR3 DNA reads TGCGCCAGCAGCTACCACGAAAAGAGACAGGACTCCACAGATACGCAGTATTTT. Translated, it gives CASSYHEKRQDSTDTQYF.

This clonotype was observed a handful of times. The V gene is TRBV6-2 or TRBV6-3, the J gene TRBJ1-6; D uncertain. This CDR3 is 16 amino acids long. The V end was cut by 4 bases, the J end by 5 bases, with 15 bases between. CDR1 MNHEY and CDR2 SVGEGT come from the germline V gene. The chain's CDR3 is CASSFSISRNNSPLHF. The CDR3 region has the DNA TGTGCCAGCAGTTTTTCCATATCTCGAAATAATTCACCCCTCCACTTT.

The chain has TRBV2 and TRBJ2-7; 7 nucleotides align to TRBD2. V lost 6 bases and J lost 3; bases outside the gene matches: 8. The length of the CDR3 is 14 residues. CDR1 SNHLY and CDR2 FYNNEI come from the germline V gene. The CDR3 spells CASRTSGLDYEQYF. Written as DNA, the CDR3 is TGTGCCAGCAGAACCTCAGGACTAGACTACGAGCAGTACTTC.

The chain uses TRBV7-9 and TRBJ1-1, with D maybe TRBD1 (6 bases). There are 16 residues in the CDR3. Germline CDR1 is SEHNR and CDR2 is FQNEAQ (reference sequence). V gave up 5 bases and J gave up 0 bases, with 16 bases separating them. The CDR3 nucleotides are TGTGCCAGCAGCATCTCCGCCGGGACAATGAACACTGAAGCTTTCTTT. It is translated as CASSISAGTMNTEAFF.

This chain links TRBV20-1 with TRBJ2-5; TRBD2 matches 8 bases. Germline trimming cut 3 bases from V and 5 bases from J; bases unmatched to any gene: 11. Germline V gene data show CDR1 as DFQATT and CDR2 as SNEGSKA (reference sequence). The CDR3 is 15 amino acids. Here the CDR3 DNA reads TGCAGTGCTAGGGACTCGGGGGGGGCTGGGGAGACCCAGTACTTC. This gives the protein CSARDSGGAGETQYF.

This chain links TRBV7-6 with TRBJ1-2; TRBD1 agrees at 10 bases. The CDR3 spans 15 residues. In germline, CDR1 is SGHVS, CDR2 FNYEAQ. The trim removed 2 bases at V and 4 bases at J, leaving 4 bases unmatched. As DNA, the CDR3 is TGTGCCAGCAGCTTAAGTAGGACAGGGGGCTATGGCTACACCTTC. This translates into CASSLSRTGGYGYTF.

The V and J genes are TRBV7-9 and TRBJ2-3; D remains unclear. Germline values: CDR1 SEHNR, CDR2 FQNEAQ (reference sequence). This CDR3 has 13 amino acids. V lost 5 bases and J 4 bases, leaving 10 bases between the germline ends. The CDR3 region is CASSGNVADTQYF. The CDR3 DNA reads TGTGCCAGCAGCGGGAACGTTGCAGATACGCAGTATTTT.

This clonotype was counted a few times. CDR3 residues: CASSLSSNQPQHF. Written as DNA, the CDR3 is TGTGCCAGCAGCTTGTCTAGCAATCAGCCCCAGCATTTT. The V and J genes are TRBV5-6 and TRBJ1-5; D gene ambiguous. V lost 1 base and J lost 0, with 2 bases in between. The CDR3 runs to 13 residues. Germline CDR1 is SGHDT and CDR2 is YYEEEE.

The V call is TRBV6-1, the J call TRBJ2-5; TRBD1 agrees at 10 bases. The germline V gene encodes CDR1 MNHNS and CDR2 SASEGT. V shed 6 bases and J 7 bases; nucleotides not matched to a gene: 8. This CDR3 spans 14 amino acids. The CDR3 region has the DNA TGTGCCAGCAGACCGGGACAGGGGCCGTCGACCCAGTACTTC. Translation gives CASRPGQGPSTQYF.

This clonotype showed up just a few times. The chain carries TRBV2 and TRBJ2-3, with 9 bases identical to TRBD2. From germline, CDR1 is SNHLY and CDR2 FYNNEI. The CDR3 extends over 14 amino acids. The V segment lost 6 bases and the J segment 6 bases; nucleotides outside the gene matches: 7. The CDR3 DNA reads TGTGCCAGCAGGCTTGCGGGGGGGCGGGATACGCAGTATTTT. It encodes CASRLAGGRDTQYF. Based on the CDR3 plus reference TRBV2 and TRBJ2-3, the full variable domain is EPEVTQTPSHQVTQMGQEVILRCVPISNHLYFYWYRQILGQKVEFLVSFYNNEISEKSEIFDDQFSVERPDGSNFTLKIRSTKLEDSAMYFCASRLAGGRDTQYFGPGTRLTVL.

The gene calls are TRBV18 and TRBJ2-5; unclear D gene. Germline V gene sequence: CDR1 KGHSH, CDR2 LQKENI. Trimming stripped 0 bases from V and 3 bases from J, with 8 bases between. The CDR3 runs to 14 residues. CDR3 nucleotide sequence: TGTGCCAGCTCACCACCTTATTTTAAAGAGACCCAGTACTTC. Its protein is CASSPPYFKETQYF. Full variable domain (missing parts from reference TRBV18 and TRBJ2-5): NAGVMQNPRHLVRRRGQEARLRCSPMKGHSHVYWYRQLPEEGLKFMVYLQKENIIDESGMPKERFSAEFPKEGPSILRIQQVVRGDSAAYFCASSPPYFKETQYFGPGTRLLVL.

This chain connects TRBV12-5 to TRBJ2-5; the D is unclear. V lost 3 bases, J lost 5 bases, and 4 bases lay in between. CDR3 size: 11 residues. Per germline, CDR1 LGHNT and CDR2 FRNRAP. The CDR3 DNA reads TGTGCTAGTGGTTTTGGGGAGACCCAGTACTTC. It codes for CASGFGETQYF.

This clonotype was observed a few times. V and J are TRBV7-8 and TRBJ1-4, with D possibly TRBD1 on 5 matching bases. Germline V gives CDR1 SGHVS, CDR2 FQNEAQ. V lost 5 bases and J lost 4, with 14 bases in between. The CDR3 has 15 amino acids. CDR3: CASSKPGRINEKLFF. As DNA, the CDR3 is TGTGCCAGCAGCAAACCGGGGCGGATTAATGAAAAACTGTTTTTT.

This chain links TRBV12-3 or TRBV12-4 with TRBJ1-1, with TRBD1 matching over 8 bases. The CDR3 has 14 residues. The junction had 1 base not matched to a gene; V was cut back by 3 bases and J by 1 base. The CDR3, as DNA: TGTGCCAGCAGTTTTCAGGGGGCGAACACTGAAGCTTTCTTT. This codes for CASSFQGANTEAFF.

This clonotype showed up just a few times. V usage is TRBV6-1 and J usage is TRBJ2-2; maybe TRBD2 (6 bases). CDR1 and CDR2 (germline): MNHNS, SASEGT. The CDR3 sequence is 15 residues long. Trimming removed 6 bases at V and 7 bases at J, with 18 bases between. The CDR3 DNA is TGTGCCAGCAGCATGCGCGGGGCCAGGGTCGGGGAGCTGTTTTTT. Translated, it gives CASSMRGARVGELFF.

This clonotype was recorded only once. The chain's CDR3 is CASSREGPGLLARGAYNEQFF. The CDR3 DNA sequence: TGTGCCAGCAGCCGCGAGGGTCCGGGACTACTTGCTCGAGGGGCCTACAATGAGCAGTTCTTC. The chain has TRBV7-2 and TRBJ2-1; 7 positions agree with TRBD2. The CDR3 sequence is 21 residues long. Trimming cost V 5 bases and J 2 bases; bases outside gene matches: 24. CDR1 is SGHTA and CDR2 is FQGNSA in the germline V gene.